These 9 T cell receptor beta chains originate from one sample sequenced in a study of blood T cell repertoires in COVID-19. Measured with immunoSEQ multiplex PCR; TCRdb has only the in-frame clones, and not every one. Of around 260,000 clones in the sample, approximately 89% were seen once. Material for sequencing was peripheral blood. Every receptor here comes from a woman between 65 and 79 years old with COVID-19, enrolled during active disease.

The chain employs TRBV7-9 and TRBJ1-5, with D tentatively TRBD1 (6 bases). Looked up from germline, CDR1 is SEHNR and CDR2 is FQNEAQ (reference sequence). This CDR3 is built from 13 residues. The ends were cut back, 3 bases at V and 6 bases at J, with 9 bases in the middle. The CDR3 here is CASSFSGVQPQHF. The CDR3 DNA sequence: TGTGCCAGCAGCTTTTCAGGGGTTCAGCCCCAGCATTTT.

The table lists this clone with a count of one. This chain links TRBV2 with TRBJ2-3; D remains ambiguous. The germline V gene has CDR1 SNHLY and CDR2 FYNNEI. Trimming left V 7 bases short and J 3 bases short, with 11 bases between. The CDR3 covers 13 residues. CDR3 bases: TGTGCCAGCATTGCGGTTGAAACAGATACGCAGTATTTT. Amino acid sequence: CASIAVETDTQYF.

CDR3 bases: TGTGCCAGCAGCTTAGCGTCGAGTCCCGGGGACACTGAAGCTTTCTTT. Translated, it gives CASSLASSPGDTEAFF. The V call is TRBV7-9, the J call TRBJ1-1; D is unclear. The CDR3 totals 16 residues. Germline lookup yields CDR1 SEHNR and CDR2 FQNEAQ (reference sequence). V lost 0 bases, J lost 3 bases, and 14 bases lay in between.

The V call is TRBV28, the J call TRBJ1-2; D perhaps matches TRBD1 (6 bases). CDR1 and CDR2 (germline): MDHEN, SYDVKM. CDR3 length equals 13 residues. Trimming took off 7 bases at V and 5 bases at J, with 14 bases between the two ends. The CDR3 spells CASTLEGVYGYTF. CDR3 nucleotide sequence: TGTGCCAGCACCCTTGAGGGGGTGTATGGCTACACCTTC.

The V call is TRBV6-1, the J call TRBJ1-4, with TRBD1 identical over 8 bases. V was clipped by 3 bases and J by 7 bases; unmatched bases: 13. CDR1 MNHNS and CDR2 SASEGT come from the germline V gene. This CDR3 spans 17 amino acids. CDR3 bases: TGTGCCAGCAGTGACGCCAGGCCAGGGGGCGCTGGTGAAAAACTGTTTTTT. Protein: CASSDARPGGAGEKLFF.

The chain couples TRBV7-8 to TRBJ2-4, with a tentative D call TRBD2 (7 bases). This CDR3 contains 15 residues. V was cut by 5 bases and J by 8 bases, with 19 bases left in between. Germline values: CDR1 SGHVS, CDR2 FQNEAQ. As DNA, the CDR3 is TGTGCCAGCAGCAAACGGCGGGGGAAGGGGGACATTCAGTACTTC. The encoded protein is CASSKRRGKGDIQYF. Looking up the rest from reference TRBV7-8 and TRBJ2-4 gives the full variable domain: GAGVSQSPRYKVAKRGQDVALRCDPISGHVSLFWYQQALGQGPEFLTYFQNEAQLDKSGLPSDRFFAERPEGSVSTLKIQRTQQEDSAVYLCASSKRRGKGDIQYFGAGTRLSVL.

The V and J genes are TRBV27 and TRBJ2-2, with TRBD1 identical over 9 bases. Germline V gene lookup returns CDR1 MNHEY and CDR2 SMNVEV (reference sequence). This CDR3 is built from 14 residues. With 6 bases clipped from V and 4 bases from J, the junction kept 3 bases outside the gene matches. The chain's CDR3 is CASRPTGGTGELFF. The CDR3 DNA sequence: TGTGCCAGCAGACCGACAGGGGGCACCGGGGAGCTGTTTTTT.

The rearrangement uses TRBV3-1 (or the pseudogene TRBV3-2) and TRBJ2-3, with a weak D call TRBD2 (6 bases). The V and J ends lost 4 bases and 0 bases respectively, with 14 bases between them. CDR1 is LGHDT, CDR2 YNNKEL, per germline (reference sequence). The CDR3 is made up of 16 amino acids. CDR3 in amino acids: CASSRNREISTDTQYF. CDR3 coding DNA: TGTGCCAGCAGCCGGAACCGGGAGATTAGCACAGATACGCAGTATTTT.

The chain is built from TRBV6-2 or TRBV6-3 and TRBJ2-7; TRBD1 agrees at 8 bases. This CDR3 comprises 17 residues. V was pared by 0 bases and J by 3 bases, with 10 bases of the junction left unmatched. Per germline, CDR1 MNHEY and CDR2 SVGEGT. For the CDR3, the DNA is TGTGCCAGCAGTTACTCGACCCCCGCAGGGGGCTTCTACGAGCAGTACTTC. Protein product: CASSYSTPAGGFYEQYF.